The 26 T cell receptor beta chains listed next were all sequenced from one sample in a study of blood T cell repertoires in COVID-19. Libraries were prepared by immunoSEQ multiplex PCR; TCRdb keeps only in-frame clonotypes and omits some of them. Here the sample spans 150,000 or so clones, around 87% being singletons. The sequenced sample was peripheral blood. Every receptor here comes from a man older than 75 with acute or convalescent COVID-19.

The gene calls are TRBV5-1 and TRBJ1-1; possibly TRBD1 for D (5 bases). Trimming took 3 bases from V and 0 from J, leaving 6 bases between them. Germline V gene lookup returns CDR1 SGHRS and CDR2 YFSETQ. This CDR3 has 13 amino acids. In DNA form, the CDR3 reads TGCGCCAGCAGCTGGGGGGTGAACACTGAAGCTTTCTTT. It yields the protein CASSWGVNTEAFF.

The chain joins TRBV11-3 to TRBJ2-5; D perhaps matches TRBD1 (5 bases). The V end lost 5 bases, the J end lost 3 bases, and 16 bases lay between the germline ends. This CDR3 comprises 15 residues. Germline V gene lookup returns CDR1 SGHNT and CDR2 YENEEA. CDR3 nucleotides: TGTGCCAGCAGCCAAAATGGCAGGGAAGAAGAGACCCAGTACTTC. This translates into CASSQNGREEETQYF.

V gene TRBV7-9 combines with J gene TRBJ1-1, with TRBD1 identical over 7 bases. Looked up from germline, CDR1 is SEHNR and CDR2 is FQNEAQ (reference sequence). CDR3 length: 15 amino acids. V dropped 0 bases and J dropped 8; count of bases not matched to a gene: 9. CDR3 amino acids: CASSLAIQGSEEAFF. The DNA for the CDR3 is TGTGCCAGCAGCTTAGCCATACAGGGGAGTGAGGAAGCTTTCTTT.

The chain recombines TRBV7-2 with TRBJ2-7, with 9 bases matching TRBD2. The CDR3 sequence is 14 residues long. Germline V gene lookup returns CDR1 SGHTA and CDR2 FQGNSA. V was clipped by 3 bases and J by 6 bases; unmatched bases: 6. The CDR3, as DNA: TGTGCCAGCAGCTTTGCGGGGGGGCCGTCCGAGCAGTACTTC. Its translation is CASSFAGGPSEQYF.

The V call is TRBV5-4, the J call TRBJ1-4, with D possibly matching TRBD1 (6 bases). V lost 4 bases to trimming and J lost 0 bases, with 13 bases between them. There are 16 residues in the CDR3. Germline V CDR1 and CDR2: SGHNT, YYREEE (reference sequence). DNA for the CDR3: TGTGCCAGCAGCCCGGGGACACTTACAACTAATGAAAAACTGTTTTTT. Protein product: CASSPGTLTTNEKLFF.

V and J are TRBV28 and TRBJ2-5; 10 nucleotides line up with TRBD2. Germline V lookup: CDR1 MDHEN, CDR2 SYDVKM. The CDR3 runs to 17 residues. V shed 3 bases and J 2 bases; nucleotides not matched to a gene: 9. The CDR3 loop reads CASSFLAGGRPQETQYF. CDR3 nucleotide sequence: TGTGCCAGCAGTTTTTTAGCGGGGGGCCGACCTCAAGAGACCCAGTACTTC. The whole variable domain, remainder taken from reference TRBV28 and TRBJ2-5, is DVKVTQSSRYLVKRTGEKVFLECVQDMDHENMFWYRQDPGLGLRLIYFSYDVKMKEKGDIPEGYSVSREKKERFSLILESASTNQTSMYLCASSFLAGGRPQETQYFGPGTRLLVL.

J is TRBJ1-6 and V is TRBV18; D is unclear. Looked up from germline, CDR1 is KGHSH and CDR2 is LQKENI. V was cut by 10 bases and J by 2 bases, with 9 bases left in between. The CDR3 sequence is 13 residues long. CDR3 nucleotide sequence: TGTGCCACCTGGCCTCCCTATAATTCACCCCTCCACTTT. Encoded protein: CATWPPYNSPLHF.

The CDR3 DNA sequence: TGTGCCAGTAGCCAACTTGGACAGGGGACAGTCAACATTCAGTACTTC. Translation: CASSQLGQGTVNIQYF. The V call is TRBV19, the J call TRBJ2-4, with TRBD1 matching 9 bases. The V segment lost 6 bases and the J segment 7 bases; nucleotides outside the gene matches: 13. Per the germline V gene, CDR1 is LNHDA and CDR2 is SQIVND (reference sequence). The CDR3 runs to 16 residues.

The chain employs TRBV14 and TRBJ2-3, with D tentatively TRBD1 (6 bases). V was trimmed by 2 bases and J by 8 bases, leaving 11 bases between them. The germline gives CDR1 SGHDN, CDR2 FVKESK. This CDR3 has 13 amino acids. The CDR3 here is CASSQLQGSTQYF. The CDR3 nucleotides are TGTGCCAGCAGCCAACTACAGGGAAGTACGCAGTATTTT.

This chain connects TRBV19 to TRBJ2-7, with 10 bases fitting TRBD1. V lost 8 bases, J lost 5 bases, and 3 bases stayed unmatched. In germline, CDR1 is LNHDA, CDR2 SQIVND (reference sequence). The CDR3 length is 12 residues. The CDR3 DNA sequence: TGTGCCAGTGGGACAGGGGACCACGAGCAGTACTTC. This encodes CASGTGDHEQYF.

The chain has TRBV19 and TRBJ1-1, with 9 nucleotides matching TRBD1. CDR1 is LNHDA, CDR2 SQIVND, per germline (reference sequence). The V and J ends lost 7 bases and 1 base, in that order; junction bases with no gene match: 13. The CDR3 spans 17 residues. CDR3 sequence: CASTRDREEFWNTEAFF. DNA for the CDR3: TGTGCCAGTACCCGGGACAGGGAGGAATTCTGGAACACTGAAGCTTTCTTT.

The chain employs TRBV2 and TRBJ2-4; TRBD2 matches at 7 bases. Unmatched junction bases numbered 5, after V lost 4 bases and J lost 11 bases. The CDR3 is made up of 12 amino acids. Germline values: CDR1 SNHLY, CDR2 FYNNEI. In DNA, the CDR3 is TGTGCCAGCAGTGTGGGGGGGAATGTTCAGTACTTC. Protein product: CASSVGGNVQYF.

CDR3: CATYRQGGANTGELFF. In DNA form, the CDR3 reads TGTGCCACTTACCGACAAGGGGGCGCGAACACCGGGGAGCTGTTTTTT. The rearrangement links TRBV28 to TRBJ2-2, with 7 bases fitting TRBD1. This CDR3 has 16 amino acids. Germline CDR1 MDHEN, CDR2 SYDVKM. The J segment lost 0 bases and the V segment lost 10 bases, leaving 11 bases of the junction unmatched.

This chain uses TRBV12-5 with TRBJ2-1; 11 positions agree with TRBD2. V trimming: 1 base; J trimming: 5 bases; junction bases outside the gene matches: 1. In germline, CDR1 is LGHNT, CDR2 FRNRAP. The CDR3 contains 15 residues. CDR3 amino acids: CASGLGLAGHNEQFF. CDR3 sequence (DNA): TGTGCTAGTGGTTTGGGACTAGCGGGGCACAATGAGCAGTTCTTC. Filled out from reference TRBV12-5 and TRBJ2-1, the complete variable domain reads DARVTQTPRHKVTEMGQEVTMRCQPILGHNTVFWYRQTMMQGLELLAYFRNRAPLDDSGMPKDRFSAEMPDATLATLKIQPSEPRDSAVYFCASGLGLAGHNEQFFGPGTRLTVL.

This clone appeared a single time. The CDR3 loop reads CASSEYFGQGKGEQYF. The CDR3 coding sequence is TGTGCCAGCAGTGAATATTTCGGACAGGGAAAGGGCGAGCAGTACTTC. The J gene is TRBJ2-7, the V gene TRBV25-1; 8 bases are shared with TRBD1. V lost 0 bases and J lost 6; bases outside the gene matches: 10. The CDR3 is made up of 16 amino acids. The V gene's germline CDR1 is MGHDK and CDR2 SYGVNS.

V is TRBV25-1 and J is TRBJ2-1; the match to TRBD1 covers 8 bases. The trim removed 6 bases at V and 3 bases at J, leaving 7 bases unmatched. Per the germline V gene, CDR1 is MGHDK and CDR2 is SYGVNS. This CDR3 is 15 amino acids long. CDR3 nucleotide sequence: TGTGCCAGCAGCGATACGGGACAGGTCTACAATGAGCAGTTCTTC. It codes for CASSDTGQVYNEQFF.

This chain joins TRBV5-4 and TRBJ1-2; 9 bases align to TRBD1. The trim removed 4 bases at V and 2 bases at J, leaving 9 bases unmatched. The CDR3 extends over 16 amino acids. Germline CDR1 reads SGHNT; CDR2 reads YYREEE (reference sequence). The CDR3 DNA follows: TGTGCCAGCAGCCCAAAACAGGGGGCGATGAACTATGGCTACACCTTC. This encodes CASSPKQGAMNYGYTF.

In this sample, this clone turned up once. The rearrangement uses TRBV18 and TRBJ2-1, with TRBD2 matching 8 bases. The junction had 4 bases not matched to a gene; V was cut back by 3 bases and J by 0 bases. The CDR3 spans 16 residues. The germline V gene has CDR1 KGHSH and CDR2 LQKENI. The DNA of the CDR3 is TGTGCCAGCTCACCCGTAGCGGGGCTCTCCTACAATGAGCAGTTCTTC. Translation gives CASSPVAGLSYNEQFF.

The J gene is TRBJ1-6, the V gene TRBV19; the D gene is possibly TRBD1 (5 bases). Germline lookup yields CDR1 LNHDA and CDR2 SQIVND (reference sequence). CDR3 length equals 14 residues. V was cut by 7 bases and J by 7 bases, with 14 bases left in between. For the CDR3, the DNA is TGTGCCAGTAAAACAGGAGTTACCAATTCACCCCTCCACTTT. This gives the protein CASKTGVTNSPLHF.

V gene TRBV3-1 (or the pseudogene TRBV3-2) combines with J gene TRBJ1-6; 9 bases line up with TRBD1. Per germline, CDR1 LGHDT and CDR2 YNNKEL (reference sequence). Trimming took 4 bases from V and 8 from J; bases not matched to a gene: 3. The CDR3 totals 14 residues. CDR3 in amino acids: CASSPGQGDSPLHF. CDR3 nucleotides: TGTGCCAGCAGCCCGGGACAGGGAGATTCACCCCTCCACTTT.

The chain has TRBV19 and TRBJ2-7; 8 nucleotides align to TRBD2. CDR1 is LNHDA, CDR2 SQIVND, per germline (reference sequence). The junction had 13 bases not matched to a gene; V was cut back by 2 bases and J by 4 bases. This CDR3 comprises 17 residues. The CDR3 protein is CASSINPAIAGSYEQYF. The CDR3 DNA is TGTGCCAGTAGTATAAACCCTGCGATAGCGGGATCGTACGAGCAGTACTTC.

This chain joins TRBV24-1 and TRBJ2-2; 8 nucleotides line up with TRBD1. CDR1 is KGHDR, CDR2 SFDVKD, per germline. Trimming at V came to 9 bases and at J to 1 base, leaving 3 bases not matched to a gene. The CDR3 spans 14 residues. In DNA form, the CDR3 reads TGTGCCACCCTTGGACAGGGGAACACCGGGGAGCTGTTTTTT. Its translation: CATLGQGNTGELFF.

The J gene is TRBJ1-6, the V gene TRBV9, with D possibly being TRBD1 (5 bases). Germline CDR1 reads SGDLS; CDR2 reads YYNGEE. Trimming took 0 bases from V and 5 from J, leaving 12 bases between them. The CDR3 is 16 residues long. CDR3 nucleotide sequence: TGTGCCAGCAGCGTAGAGGGGTCGACAGATAATTCACCCCTCCACTTT. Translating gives CASSVEGSTDNSPLHF.

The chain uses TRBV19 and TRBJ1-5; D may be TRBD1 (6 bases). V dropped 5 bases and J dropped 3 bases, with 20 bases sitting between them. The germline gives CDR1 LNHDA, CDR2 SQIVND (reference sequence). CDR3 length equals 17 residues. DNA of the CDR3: TGTGCCAGTAGTTTATTCGGCAGGGGCAATCACAATCAGCCCCAGCATTTT. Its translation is CASSLFGRGNHNQPQHF.

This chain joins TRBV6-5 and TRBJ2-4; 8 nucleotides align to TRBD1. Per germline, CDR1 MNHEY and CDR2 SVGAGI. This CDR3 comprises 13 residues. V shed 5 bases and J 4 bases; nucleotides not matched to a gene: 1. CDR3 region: CASSRQGKNIQYF. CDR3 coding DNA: TGTGCCAGCAGTCGACAGGGGAAAAACATTCAGTACTTC.

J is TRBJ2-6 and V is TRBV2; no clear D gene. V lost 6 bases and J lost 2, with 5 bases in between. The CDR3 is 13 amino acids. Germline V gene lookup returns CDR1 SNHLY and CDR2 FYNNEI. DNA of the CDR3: TGTGCCAGCAGCCAGGCTGGGGCCAACGTCCTGACTTTC. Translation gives CASSQAGANVLTF.